The 18 T cell receptor beta chains reported below all come from one sample, sequenced in a study of T cells in Graves' hyperthyroidism and ophthalmopathy. RNA transcripts served as the template for amplifying TCR beta CDR3 regions. RT-PCR in the first round (using the HTBI primer set) targeted the TCR CDR3. From the multiplex PCR reads, TCRdb called clonotypes with MiXCR, one entry per CDR3 protein. The table shows a few hundred thousand distinct CDR3 sequences, with under 15% occurring only once. Sequencing was done on a sample of blood. The receptors were sampled from a woman aged 25 to 39 with Graves' hyperthyroidism.

This clonotype has just a few counts. This rearrangement joins TRBV24-1 to TRBJ1-2; TRBD1 is a possible D gene (5 bases). The V and J ends lost 2 bases and 6 bases respectively, with 9 bases between them. Germline loops: CDR1 KGHDR, CDR2 SFDVKD. The CDR3 covers 13 residues. Here the CDR3 reads CATSDSGGDGYTF. In nucleotides, the CDR3 is TGTGCCACCAGTGATTCCGGAGGGGATGGCTACACCTTC.

The V call is TRBV30, the J call TRBJ2-1; D ambiguous. V was cut by 6 bases and J by 1 base, with 19 bases left in between. This CDR3 has 16 residues. CDR1 GTSNPN and CDR2 SVGIG come from the germline V gene (reference sequence). The CDR3 bases are TGTGCCTGCAGAATCCCGAGCGCATTATCCTACAATGAGCAGTTCTTC. It translates to CACRIPSALSYNEQFF.

There are many counts of this clonotype. The chain has TRBV3-1 and TRBJ2-1; D perhaps matches TRBD2 (6 bases). CDR1 and CDR2 (germline): LGHDT, YNNKEL (reference sequence). Trimming cost V 8 bases and J 1 base, with 12 bases left between them. The CDR3 loop spans 14 amino acids. CDR3 in amino acids: CASGIAESYNEQFF. The CDR3 DNA reads as TGTGCCAGCGGAATAGCGGAGTCCTACAATGAGCAGTTCTTC.

This clonotype appeared many times. V and J are TRBV24-1 and TRBJ2-7; 7 nucleotides align to TRBD2. CDR3 length: 15 residues. The J segment lost 1 base and the V segment lost 4 bases, leaving 6 bases of the junction unmatched. Germline loops: CDR1 KGHDR, CDR2 SFDVKD. Here the CDR3 DNA reads TGTGCCACCAGTGAGAGCGGGGACCCATCCTACGAGCAGTACTTC. Protein sequence: CATSESGDPSYEQYF.

This clonotype was recorded once. Given a much more abundant clone one base away, this may be a read error. The CDR3 is CASSQTQQGEQYF. In nucleotides, the CDR3 is TGTGCCAGCAGCCAAACACAGCAGGGTGAGCAGTACTTC. V usage is TRBV3-1 and J usage is TRBJ2-7, with TRBD1 as a possible D gene (5 bases). The CDR3 covers 13 residues. The germline V gene has CDR1 LGHDT and CDR2 YNNKEL (reference sequence). The ends were cut back, 2 bases at V and 7 bases at J, with 12 bases in the middle.

The rearrangement uses TRBV6-1 and TRBJ1-4; D is uncertain. Per the germline V gene, CDR1 is MNHNS and CDR2 is SASEGT. There are 13 residues in the CDR3. The germline V and J ends were trimmed by 6 bases and 10 bases, with 15 bases remaining between them. The CDR3 coding sequence is TGTGCCAGCAGCGACGCCGGTTCAGGAAAACTGTTTTTT. Its protein is CASSDAGSGKLFF.

J is TRBJ2-1 and V is TRBV20-1; 7 bases fit TRBD1. The CDR3 loop spans 14 amino acids. Germline trimming cut 6 bases from V and 4 bases from J; bases unmatched to any gene: 9. Germline values: CDR1 DFQATT, CDR2 SNEGSKA (reference sequence). For the CDR3, the DNA is TGCAGTGCCGCCCCGGGGACAGTTTACAATGAGCAGTTCTTC. Its protein product is CSAAPGTVYNEQFF.

This clonotype was counted at least ten times. This chain connects TRBV28 to TRBJ1-5; 7 nucleotides line up with TRBD1. The CDR3 is 15 amino acids. Germline V gives CDR1 MDHEN, CDR2 SYDVKM. J lost 6 bases, V lost 5 bases, and 10 bases had no gene match. CDR3: CASSPRGWGAQPQHF. The CDR3 bases are TGTGCCAGCAGTCCCAGGGGGTGGGGGGCTCAGCCCCAGCATTTT.

The rearrangement joins TRBV7-2 to TRBJ2-3; no definite D call. The V gene's germline CDR1 is SGHTA and CDR2 FQGNSA. V lost 5 bases and J 7 bases, leaving 13 bases between the germline ends. The CDR3 is 13 residues long. The chain's CDR3 is CASSPGSPNTQYF. In DNA, the CDR3 is TGTGCCAGCAGCCCCGGGTCGCCAAATACGCAGTATTTT. Full variable domain (rest looked up from reference TRBV7-2 and TRBJ2-3): GAGVSQSPSNKVTEKGKDVELRCDPISGHTALYWYRQSLGQGLEFLIYFQGNSAPDKSGLPSDRFSAERTGGSVSTLTIQRTQQEDSAVYLCASSPGSPNTQYFGPGTRLTVL.

This clonotype was observed at least ten times. CDR3 sequence: CASSAFLGKVNTEAFF. In DNA form, the CDR3 reads TGTGCCAGCAGCGCTTTTCTTGGGAAAGTGAACACTGAAGCTTTCTTT. The chain uses TRBV9 and TRBJ1-1; no firm D call. Germline loops: CDR1 SGDLS, CDR2 YYNGEE. The V gene lost 3 bases and the J gene lost 0 bases, with 15 bases spanning the gap. There are 16 residues in the CDR3.

This clonotype was seen many times. The rearrangement uses TRBV30 and TRBJ2-1, with a tentative D call TRBD2 (6 bases). Germline CDR1 is GTSNPN and CDR2 is SVGIG (reference sequence). V lost 3 bases, J lost 4 bases, and 16 bases lay in between. The CDR3 runs 15 residues. The chain's CDR3 is CAWRGDGGVYNEQFF. The CDR3 DNA sequence: TGTGCCTGGAGGGGAGACGGCGGGGTTTACAATGAGCAGTTCTTC.

The chain is built from TRBV15 and TRBJ2-1, with TRBD2 as a possible D gene (5 bases). The germline gives CDR1 LNHNV, CDR2 YYDKDF (reference sequence). V was shortened by 0 bases and J by 5 bases, with 11 bases between the two germline ends. This CDR3 is built from 15 residues. DNA for the CDR3: TGTGCCACCAGCAGAGACCAATGGGGAGACAATGAGCAGTTCTTC. It is translated as CATSRDQWGDNEQFF.

This clonotype was observed many times. The chain uses TRBV6-1 and TRBJ2-7; 7 bases fit TRBD1. Trimming took 6 bases from V and 7 from J; bases not matched to a gene: 6. The CDR3 covers 12 residues. Germline V lookup: CDR1 MNHNS, CDR2 SASEGT. As DNA, the CDR3 is TGTGCCAGCAGCGCGACAGGGACAGAGCAGTACTTC. This translates into CASSATGTEQYF.

V gene TRBV5-1 combines with J gene TRBJ2-4; D might be TRBD2 (6 bases). Germline loops: CDR1 SGHRS, CDR2 YFSETQ. Trimming left V 1 base short and J 1 base short, with 9 bases between. This CDR3 region has 15 residues. CDR3 DNA sequence: TGCGCCAGCAGCTTGTCTGGGGGGGCCAAAAACATTCAGTACTTC. Encoded protein: CASSLSGGAKNIQYF.

This clonotype has at least ten counts. V is TRBV20-1 and J is TRBJ2-5; TRBD2 matches at 13 bases. The CDR3 runs to 17 residues. With 2 bases clipped from V and 2 bases from J, the junction kept 8 bases outside the gene matches. Germline V lookup: CDR1 DFQATT, CDR2 SNEGSKA (reference sequence). The CDR3 coding sequence is TGCAGTGCTAGATTAGGACTAGCGGGAGTGAAACAAGAGACCCAGTACTTC. Translation: CSARLGLAGVKQETQYF.

This clonotype was detected many times. The chain recombines TRBV6-1 with TRBJ1-2; D call uncertain. Germline CDR1 is MNHNS and CDR2 is SASEGT. Trimming shortened V by 6 bases and J by 4 bases, and 15 bases separated the two germline ends. The length of the CDR3 is 14 residues. Here the CDR3 DNA reads TGTGCCAGCAGAACCTGGGGAGTGGTCTATGGCTACACCTTC. Its protein product is CASRTWGVVYGYTF.

This clonotype has at least ten counts. The chain employs TRBV7-2 and TRBJ2-3; 7 nucleotides align to TRBD2. The CDR3 has 15 amino acids. CDR1 and CDR2 (germline): SGHTA, FQGNSA. V gave up 2 bases and J gave up 5 bases; unmatched junction bases: 7. The CDR3 region is CASSLRGREKDTQYF. The CDR3 nucleotides read TGTGCCAGCAGCTTACGTGGGAGGGAGAAAGATACGCAGTATTTT.

The CDR3 loop is CATSAQTSNEQFF. In nucleotides, the CDR3 is TGTGCCACCAGTGCCCAAACTAGCAATGAGCAGTTCTTC. The chain couples TRBV24-1 to TRBJ2-1; TRBD2 might be the D (5 bases). This CDR3 has 13 residues. Germline V CDR1 and CDR2: KGHDR, SFDVKD. V lost 5 bases to trimming and J lost 6 bases, with 10 bases between them.